These 4 T cell receptor beta chains were sequenced from one sample in a study of CD8 T cells in Susac syndrome. Reverse transcription used roughly 0.5 to 1 ug RNA and random hexamers. TCRdb redid the calling of the immunoSEQ multiplex PCR reads with MiXCR, one entry per CDR3 protein. Among some 130,000 distinct CDR3 sequences listed, 90% to 95% were seen once. The sample consisted of CD8+ T cells from PBMCs. These TCRs come from a human donor with multiple sclerosis.

The genes are TRBV27 and TRBJ1-1; D remains unclear. CDR3 length: 13 amino acids. Germline V CDR1 and CDR2: MNHEY, SMNVEV (reference sequence). Trimming shortened V by 4 bases and J by 2 bases, and 8 bases separated the two germline ends. The CDR3 DNA is TGTGCCAGCAGTTGGGTTTCAAACACTGAAGCTTTCTTT. It specifies CASSWVSNTEAFF.

This chain joins TRBV18 and TRBJ2-5, with 12 nucleotides matching TRBD2. Germline V lookup: CDR1 KGHSH, CDR2 LQKENI. V dropped 5 bases and J dropped 1; count of bases not matched to a gene: 2. The CDR3 consists of 15 residues. DNA of the CDR3: TGTGCCAGCTCAGGGACTAGCGGGCCCCAAGAGACCCAGTACTTC. This sequence encodes CASSGTSGPQETQYF.

The rearrangement links TRBV20-1 to TRBJ2-2, with a tentative D call TRBD1 (5 bases). This CDR3 spans 14 amino acids. Germline CDR1 reads DFQATT; CDR2 reads SNEGSKA (reference sequence). Trimming stripped 1 base from V and 3 bases from J, with 9 bases between. CDR3 sequence reads: CSARGGRHTGELFF. CDR3 DNA sequence: TGCAGTGCTAGAGGGGGCAGACACACCGGGGAGCTGTTTTTT.

This chain's CDR3 is CASNRGGGQGTYEQYF. The CDR3 nucleotides read TGTGCCAGCAACCGAGGAGGAGGACAGGGAACTTACGAGCAGTACTTC. The rearrangement links TRBV6-1 to TRBJ2-7; TRBD1 matches 8 bases. The CDR3 consists of 16 residues. Germline V gene lookup returns CDR1 MNHNS and CDR2 SASEGT. The trim removed 7 bases at V and 4 bases at J, leaving 15 bases unmatched.